This T cell receptor (beta chain) was found in a study of neurological immune-mediated disorders. CDR1 and CDR2 (germline): LGHNT, FRNRAP. Losses at the gene ends were 1 base for V and 7 bases for J; bases not matched to a gene: 13. CDR3 size: 19 residues. This clonotype was detected many times. One entry per CDR3 protein, called by TCRdb with MiXCR from the 5' RACE reads. The table includes some 89,000 distinct CDR3 sequences, roughly 4.5% detected once. Indicated time point: longitudinal time-point 3. This TCR was recovered from a woman aged 60-75 years with multiple sclerosis. The sequencing sample was made of PBMCs. The chain recombines TRBV12-5 with TRBJ2-1; 13 bases are shared with TRBD2. CDR3: CASGLATSGRFRRGNEQFF. In nucleotides, the CDR3 is TGTGCTAGTGGTTTGGCGACTAGCGGGAGGTTCCGGAGGGGAAATGAGCAGTTCTTC.